This T cell receptor (beta chain) was sequenced in a study of brain T cells in children with intractable seizures. Time point described: blood from clinic visit 5 months post-surgery; TSC patient then seizure free. Sequencing was limited to surgery cases with top T cell transcript signatures in brain tissue. Here immunoSEQ multiplex PCR was the method, and the copy in TCRdb shows in-frame clones only, minus some. The sample holds a few hundred thousand clones; 93% are singletons and the top ten take around 6%. The specimen was peripheral blood, collected around 5 months after surgery. The TCR comes from a boy less than two years old with tuberous sclerosis and intractable seizures.

The CDR3 loop is CASSLVTGGTEAFF. The CDR3, as DNA: TGTGCCAGCAGTTTAGTTACAGGCGGGACTGAAGCTTTCTTT. V and J are TRBV27 and TRBJ1-1; D is perhaps TRBD1 (5 bases). Between the trimmed V and J ends, which lost 2 bases and 5 bases, there was a span of 12 bases. Germline loops: CDR1 MNHEY, CDR2 SMNVEV (reference sequence). The CDR3 spans 14 residues.